This TCR beta chain was captured by sequencing in a study of T cells in localized non-small cell lung cancer. TCRdb's copy holds only in-frame clones and misses some; the assay was immunoSEQ multiplex PCR. This sample has tens of thousands of clones, with roughly nine tenths found just once. There are a few counts of this clone. The antigen remains unidentified. Overall study findings and caveats: Median detection of top 100 tumor clones in adjacent lung was about 52 clones. Overall survival was longer when the density of T cells in the blood was higher. It was uninvolved adjacent lung that showed the highest T cell clonality, exceeding tumor.

Germline CDR1 is MNHEY and CDR2 is SMNVEV (reference sequence). Trimming took 5 bases from V and 2 from J; bases not matched to a gene: 7. This CDR3 is 15 amino acids long. The clonotype originates from a woman aged 35 to 69 with stage I lung adenocarcinoma. The specimen comprised peripheral blood, sampled before any cancer treatment. The V gene is TRBV27, the J gene TRBJ1-2; 8 bases fit TRBD1. The CDR3 DNA is TGTGCCAGCAGTCCGATGACAGGGGCGAACTATGGCTACACCTTC. Translation gives CASSPMTGANYGYTF.